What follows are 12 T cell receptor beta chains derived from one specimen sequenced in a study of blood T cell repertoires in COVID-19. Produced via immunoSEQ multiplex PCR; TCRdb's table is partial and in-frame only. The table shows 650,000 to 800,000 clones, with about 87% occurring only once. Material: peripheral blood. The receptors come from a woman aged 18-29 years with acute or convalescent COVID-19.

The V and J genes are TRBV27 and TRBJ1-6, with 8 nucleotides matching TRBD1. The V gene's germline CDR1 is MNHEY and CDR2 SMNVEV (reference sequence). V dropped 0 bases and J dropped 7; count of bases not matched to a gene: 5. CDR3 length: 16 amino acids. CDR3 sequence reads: CASSLSNRGINSPLHF. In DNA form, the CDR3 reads TGTGCCAGCAGTTTATCTAACAGGGGGATCAATTCACCCCTCCACTTT.

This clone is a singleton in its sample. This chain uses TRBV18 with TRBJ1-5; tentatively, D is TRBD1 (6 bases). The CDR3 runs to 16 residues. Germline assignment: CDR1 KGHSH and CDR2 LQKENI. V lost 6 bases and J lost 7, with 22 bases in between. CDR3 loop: CASSPTRQGLGQPQHF. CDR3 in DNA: TGTGCCAGCTCCCCCACCCGTCAGGGGCTGGGACAGCCCCAGCATTTT.

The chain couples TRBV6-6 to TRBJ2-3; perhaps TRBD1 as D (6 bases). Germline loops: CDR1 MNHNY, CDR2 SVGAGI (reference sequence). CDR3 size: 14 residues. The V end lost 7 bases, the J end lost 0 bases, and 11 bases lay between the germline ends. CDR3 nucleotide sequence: TGTGCCAGCAAGTGGGGGCCTAGCACAGATACGCAGTATTTT. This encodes CASKWGPSTDTQYF.

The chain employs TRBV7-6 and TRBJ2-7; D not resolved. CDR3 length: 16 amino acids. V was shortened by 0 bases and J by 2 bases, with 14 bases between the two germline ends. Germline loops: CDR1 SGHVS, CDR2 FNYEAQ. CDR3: CASSLAPATLPYEQYF. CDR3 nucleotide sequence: TGTGCCAGCAGCTTAGCTCCCGCGACATTACCCTACGAGCAGTACTTC.

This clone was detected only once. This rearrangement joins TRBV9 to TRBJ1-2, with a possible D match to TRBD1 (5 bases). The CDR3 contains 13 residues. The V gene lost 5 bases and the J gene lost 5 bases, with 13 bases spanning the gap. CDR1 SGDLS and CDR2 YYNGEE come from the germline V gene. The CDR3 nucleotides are TGTGCCAGCAGTCCTACCGACAGTTATGGCTACACCTTC. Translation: CASSPTDSYGYTF.

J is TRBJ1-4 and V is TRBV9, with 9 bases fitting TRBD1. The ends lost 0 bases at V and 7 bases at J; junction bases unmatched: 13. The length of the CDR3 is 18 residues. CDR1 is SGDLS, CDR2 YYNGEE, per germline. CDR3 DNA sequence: TGTGCCAGCAGCGTAGACCCCGGGACAGGGCCCGGAGGTGAAAAACTGTTTTTT. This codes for CASSVDPGTGPGGEKLFF.

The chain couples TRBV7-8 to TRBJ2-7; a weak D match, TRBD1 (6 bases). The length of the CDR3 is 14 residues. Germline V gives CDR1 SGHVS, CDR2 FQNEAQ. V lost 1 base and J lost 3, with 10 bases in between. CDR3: CASSLDRAHYEQYF. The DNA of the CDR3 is TGTGCCAGCAGCTTAGACAGGGCTCACTACGAGCAGTACTTC.

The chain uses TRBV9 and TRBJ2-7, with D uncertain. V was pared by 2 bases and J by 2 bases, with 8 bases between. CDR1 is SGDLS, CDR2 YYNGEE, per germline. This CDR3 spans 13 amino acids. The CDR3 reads CASSVDIAYEQYF. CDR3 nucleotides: TGTGCCAGCAGCGTCGACATAGCCTACGAGCAGTACTTC.

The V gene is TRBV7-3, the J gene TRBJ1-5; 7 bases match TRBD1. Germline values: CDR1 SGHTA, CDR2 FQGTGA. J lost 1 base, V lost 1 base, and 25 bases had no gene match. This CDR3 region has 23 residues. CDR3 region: CASSLRTFGYSTGSYQSNQPQHF. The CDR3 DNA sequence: TGTGCCAGCAGCTTAAGGACATTCGGTTACTCGACAGGGAGTTATCAAAGCAATCAGCCCCAGCATTTT.

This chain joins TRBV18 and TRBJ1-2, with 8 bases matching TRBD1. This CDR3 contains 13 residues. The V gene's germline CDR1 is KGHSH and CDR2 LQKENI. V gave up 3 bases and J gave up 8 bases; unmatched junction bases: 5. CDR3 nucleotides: TGTGCCAGCTCACCTCAGGGGGCGCAGGGCTACACCTTC. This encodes CASSPQGAQGYTF.

The CDR3 region is CASREQGVRNGYTF. CDR3 bases: TGTGCCAGCAGAGAACAGGGGGTTCGGAATGGCTACACCTTC. This chain links TRBV6-6 with TRBJ1-2; 8 bases agree with TRBD1. V shed 6 bases and J 6 bases; nucleotides not matched to a gene: 9. CDR1 and CDR2 (germline): MNHNY, SVGAGI (reference sequence). CDR3 length equals 14 residues.

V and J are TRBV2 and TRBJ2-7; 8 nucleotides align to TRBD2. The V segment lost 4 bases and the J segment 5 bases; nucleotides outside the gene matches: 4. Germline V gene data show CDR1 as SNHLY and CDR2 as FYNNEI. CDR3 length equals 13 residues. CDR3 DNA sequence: TGTGCCAGCAGTGGTAGCGGGGTCAACGAGCAGTACTTC. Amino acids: CASSGSGVNEQYF. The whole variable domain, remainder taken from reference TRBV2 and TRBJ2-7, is EPEVTQTPSHQVTQMGQEVILRCVPISNHLYFYWYRQILGQKVEFLVSFYNNEISEKSEIFDDQFSVERPDGSNFTLKIRSTKLEDSAMYFCASSGSGVNEQYFGPGTRLTVT.